Listed below are T cell receptor beta chains from one sample, sequenced in a study of blood T cell repertoires in COVID-19. Clones were sequenced by immunoSEQ multiplex PCR, and TCRdb holds only the in-frame ones, with some missing. Found here are approximately 200,000 clones, 80% to 85% of them singletons; the top ten hold 7% to 9%. Sequenced input: PBMCs or T cells enriched from blood (not recorded which). The origin of the receptors is a man aged 35-49 years who had recovered from COVID-19. Each CDR3 is given with its conserved first and last residue. The D gene is left open where the match is weak. Some rows mark clone size as missing; the rest say once, few, many or name a class of expanded clone.

j_call: TRBJ1-1
clone_size: NA
v_call: TRBV6-5
d_call: NA
cdr3_aa: CASTGRGYTEAFF
cdr3_nt: TGTGCCAGCACGGGTCGAGGGTACACTGAAGCTTTCTTT

j_call: TRBJ2-7
clone_size: NA
v_call: TRBV7-9
d_call: TRBD1
cdr3_aa: CASSLPDRSVDEQYF
cdr3_nt: TGTGCCAGCAGCTTACCGGACAGGTCCGTTGACGAGCAGTACTTC

j_call: TRBJ1-1
clone_size: NA
v_call: TRBV19
d_call: TRBD1
cdr3_aa: CATKDRASTEAFF
cdr3_nt: TGTGCCACCAAAGACAGGGCGAGCACTGAAGCTTTCTTT

j_call: TRBJ2-1
clone_size: NA
v_call: TRBV12-3/TRBV12-4
d_call: TRBD1
cdr3_aa: CASRTGLDEQFF
cdr3_nt: TGTGCCAGCAGGACAGGGTTAGATGAGCAGTTCTTC

j_call: TRBJ2-7
clone_size: NA
v_call: TRBV5-4
d_call: NA
cdr3_aa: CASSLEPGNPTEQYF
cdr3_nt: TGTGCCAGCAGCTTGGAACCGGGGAACCCTACCGAGCAGTACTTC

j_call: TRBJ1-6
clone_size: NA
v_call: TRBV19
d_call: TRBD1
cdr3_aa: CASSISGTGNANSPLHF
cdr3_nt: TGTGCCAGTAGTATATCCGGGACAGGGAACGCTAATTCACCCCTCCACTTT

j_call: TRBJ2-1
clone_size: NA
v_call: TRBV4-3
d_call: TRBD2
cdr3_aa: CASSQDWPTSGEFTYNEQFF
cdr3_nt: TGCGCCAGCAGCCAAGATTGGCCGACTAGCGGGGAATTCACATACAATGAGCAGTTCTTC

j_call: TRBJ2-7
clone_size: NA
v_call: TRBV7-2
d_call: NA
cdr3_aa: CASSSTRAGTSTYEQYF
cdr3_nt: TGTGCCAGCAGCTCTACCCGGGCCGGGACTTCGACTTACGAGCAGTACTTC

j_call: TRBJ2-7
clone_size: once
v_call: TRBV15
d_call: NA
cdr3_aa: CATSRDRSSGEQYF
cdr3_nt: TGTGCCACCAGCAGAGATCGGTCCTCAGGCGAGCAGTACTTC

j_call: TRBJ1-1
clone_size: NA
v_call: TRBV10-3
d_call: TRBD1
cdr3_aa: CATRQGWVNEAFF
cdr3_nt: TGTGCCACCCGACAGGGGTGGGTTAATGAAGCTTTCTTT

j_call: TRBJ1-5
clone_size: few
v_call: TRBV9
d_call: TRBD1
cdr3_aa: CASSEGQGSNQPQHF
cdr3_nt: TGTGCCAGCAGCGAGGGACAGGGAAGCAATCAGCCCCAGCATTTT

j_call: TRBJ1-6
clone_size: NA
v_call: TRBV5-1
d_call: TRBD1
cdr3_aa: CASSPVVAGGDSPLHF
cdr3_nt: TGCGCCAGCAGCCCGGTGGTGGCAGGGGGCGATTCACCCCTCCACTTT

j_call: TRBJ2-3
clone_size: few
v_call: TRBV7-3
d_call: TRBD1
cdr3_aa: CASSLGQVTDTQYF
cdr3_nt: TGTGCCAGCAGCTTGGGACAGGTGACAGATACGCAGTATTTT

j_call: TRBJ1-6
clone_size: NA
v_call: TRBV2
d_call: NA
cdr3_aa: CATSSRARNSPLHF
cdr3_nt: TGTGCCACCTCTTCCAGGGCTCGAAATTCACCCCTCCACTTT

j_call: TRBJ2-2
clone_size: NA
v_call: TRBV28
d_call: TRBD2
cdr3_aa: CASSQRGLAGSGTGELFF
cdr3_nt: TGTGCCAGCAGTCAGAGGGGACTAGCGGGGTCAGGCACCGGGGAGCTGTTTTTT

j_call: TRBJ2-7
clone_size: NA
v_call: TRBV6-1
d_call: NA
cdr3_aa: CASSEVQMSSYEQYF
cdr3_nt: TGTGCCAGCAGTGAAGTACAGATGAGCTCCTACGAGCAGTACTTC